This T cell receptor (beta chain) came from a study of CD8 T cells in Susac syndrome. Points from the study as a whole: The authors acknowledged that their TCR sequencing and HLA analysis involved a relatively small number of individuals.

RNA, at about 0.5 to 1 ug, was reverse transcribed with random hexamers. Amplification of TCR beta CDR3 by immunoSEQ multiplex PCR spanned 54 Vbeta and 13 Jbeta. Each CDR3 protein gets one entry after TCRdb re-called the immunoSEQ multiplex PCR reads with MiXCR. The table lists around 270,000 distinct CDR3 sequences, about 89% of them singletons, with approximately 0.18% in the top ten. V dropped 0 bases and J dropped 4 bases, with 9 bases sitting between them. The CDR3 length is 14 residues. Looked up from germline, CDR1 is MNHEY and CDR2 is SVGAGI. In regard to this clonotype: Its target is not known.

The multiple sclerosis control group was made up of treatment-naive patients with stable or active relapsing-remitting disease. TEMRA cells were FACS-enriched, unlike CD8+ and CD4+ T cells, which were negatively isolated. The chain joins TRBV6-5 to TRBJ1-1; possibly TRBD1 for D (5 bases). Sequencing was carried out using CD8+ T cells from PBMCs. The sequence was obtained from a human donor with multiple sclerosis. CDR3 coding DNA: TGTGCCAGCAGTTACTCTCGCGGGGGCACTGAAGCTTTCTTT. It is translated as CASSYSRGGTEAFF.